This T cell receptor beta chain emerged from a study of tumor-infiltrating lymphocytes in primary liver carcinoma. cDNA specific to TCR beta was made from approximately 500 ng of total RNA, with a constant-region primer employed for priming. Amplification in three nested multiplex PCR rounds with slightly modified ARM-PCR gave rise to TCR beta libraries. TCRdb reanalysed the multiplex PCR reads using MiXCR and keeps one entry per CDR3 protein. This table holds approximately 190,000 distinct CDR3 sequences, around four fifths found once. As for this clonotype: Antigen: not known.

Co-extracted RNA and DNA came from roughly 20-30 mg of unsorted bulk tissue. Those sampled were patients whose primary liver carcinoma was treated by surgical resection. No patient had received treatment, and all had chronic HBV infection. The study, taken as a whole, reports: Only around 7-24% of top clones occurred in all five tumor regions.

The sample taken for sequencing was tumor tissue from primary liver carcinoma. The origin of this receptor is a man aged 40-49 years with primary liver carcinoma and hepatitis B virus infection.

The DNA of the CDR3 is TGTGCCAGCAGCACTACGGGCGCTCCATACGAGCAGTACTTC. Amino acids: CASSTTGAPYEQYF. This sequence joins TRBV7-9 and TRBJ2-7; the D is unclear. The V end lost 5 bases, the J end lost 4 bases, and 15 bases lay between the germline ends. Per the germline V gene, CDR1 is SEHNR and CDR2 is FQNEAQ (reference sequence). The CDR3 contains 14 residues.